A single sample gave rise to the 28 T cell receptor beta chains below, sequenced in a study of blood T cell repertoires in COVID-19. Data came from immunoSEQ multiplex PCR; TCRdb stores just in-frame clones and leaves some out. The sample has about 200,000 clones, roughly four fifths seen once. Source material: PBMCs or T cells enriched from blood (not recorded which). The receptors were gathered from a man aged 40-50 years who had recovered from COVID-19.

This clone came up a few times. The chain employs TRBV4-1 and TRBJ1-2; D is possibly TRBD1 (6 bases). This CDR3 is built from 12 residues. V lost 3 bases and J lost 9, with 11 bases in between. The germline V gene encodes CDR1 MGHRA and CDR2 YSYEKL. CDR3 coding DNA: TGCGCCAGCAGCCAGTTACAGGGAAGCTACACCTTC. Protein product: CASSQLQGSYTF.

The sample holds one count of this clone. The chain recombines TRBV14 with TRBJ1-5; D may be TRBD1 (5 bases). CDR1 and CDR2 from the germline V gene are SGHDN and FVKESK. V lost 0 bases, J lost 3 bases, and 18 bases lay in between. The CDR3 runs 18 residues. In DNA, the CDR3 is TGTGCCAGCAGCCAAGAACAAAGGGGTAGGGTGGACAATCAGCCCCAGCATTTT. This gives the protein CASSQEQRGRVDNQPQHF.

In nucleotides, the CDR3 is TGTGCCATCAGTGGCAGGGGCGGTGAGCAGTTCTTC. Its protein is CAISGRGGEQFF. The chain employs TRBV10-3 and TRBJ2-1, with D perhaps matching TRBD1 (6 bases). The germline V and J ends were trimmed by 4 bases and 9 bases, with 10 bases remaining between them. The CDR3 contains 12 residues. Germline loops: CDR1 ENHRY, CDR2 SYGVKD.

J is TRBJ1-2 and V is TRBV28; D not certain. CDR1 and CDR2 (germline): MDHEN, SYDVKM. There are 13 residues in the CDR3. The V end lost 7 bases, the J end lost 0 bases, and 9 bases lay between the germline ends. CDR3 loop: CASTLSPNYGYTF. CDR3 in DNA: TGTGCCAGCACCTTGTCTCCTAACTATGGCTACACCTTC.

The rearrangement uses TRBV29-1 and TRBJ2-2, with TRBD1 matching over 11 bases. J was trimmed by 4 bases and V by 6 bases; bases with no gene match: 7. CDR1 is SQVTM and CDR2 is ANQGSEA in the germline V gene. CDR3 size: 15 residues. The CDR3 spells CSVQGTGGLTGELFF. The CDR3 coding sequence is TGCAGCGTCCAAGGGACAGGGGGTCTCACCGGGGAGCTGTTTTTT.

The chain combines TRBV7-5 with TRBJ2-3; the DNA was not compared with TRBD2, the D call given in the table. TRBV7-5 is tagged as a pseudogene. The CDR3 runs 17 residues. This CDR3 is CARSLARLAGGSDTQYF. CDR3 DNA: TGTGCCAGAAGCTTAGCGAGACTAGCGGGGGGGTCTGATACGCAGTATTTT.

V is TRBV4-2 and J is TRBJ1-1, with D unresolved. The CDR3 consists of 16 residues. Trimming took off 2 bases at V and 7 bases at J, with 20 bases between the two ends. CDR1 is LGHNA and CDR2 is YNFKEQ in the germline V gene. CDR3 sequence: CASSQNIRQASVEAFF. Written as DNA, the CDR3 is TGTGCCAGCAGCCAAAACATTCGGCAGGCCTCCGTTGAAGCTTTCTTT.

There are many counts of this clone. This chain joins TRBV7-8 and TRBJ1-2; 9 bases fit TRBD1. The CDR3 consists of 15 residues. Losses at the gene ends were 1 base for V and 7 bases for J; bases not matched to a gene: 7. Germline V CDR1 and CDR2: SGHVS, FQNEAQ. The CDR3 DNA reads TGTGCCAGCAGCTTAGATGGGACAGGGACTGGTGGCTACACCTTC. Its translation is CASSLDGTGTGGYTF.

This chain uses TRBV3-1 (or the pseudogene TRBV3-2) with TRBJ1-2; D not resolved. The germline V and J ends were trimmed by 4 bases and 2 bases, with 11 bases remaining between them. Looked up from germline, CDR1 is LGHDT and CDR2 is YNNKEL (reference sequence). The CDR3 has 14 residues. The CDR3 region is CASSPIDKNYGYTF. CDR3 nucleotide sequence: TGTGCCAGCAGCCCGATAGACAAGAACTATGGCTACACCTTC.

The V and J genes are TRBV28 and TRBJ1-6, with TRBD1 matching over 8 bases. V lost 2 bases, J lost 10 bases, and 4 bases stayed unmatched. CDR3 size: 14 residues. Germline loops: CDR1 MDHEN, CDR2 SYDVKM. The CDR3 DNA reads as TGTGCCAGCAGTTTACAGGGGGCGTTATCACCCCTCCACTTT. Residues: CASSLQGALSPLHF.

The CDR3 nucleotides are TGCAGCGTTGAAGAAGCCCCGGGAACACATAACTATGGCTACACCTTC. Amino acid sequence: CSVEEAPGTHNYGYTF. The chain carries TRBV29-1 and TRBJ1-2; no definite D call. V dropped 0 bases and J dropped 1 base, with 15 bases sitting between them. CDR3 size: 16 residues. Germline CDR1 is SQVTM and CDR2 is ANQGSEA.

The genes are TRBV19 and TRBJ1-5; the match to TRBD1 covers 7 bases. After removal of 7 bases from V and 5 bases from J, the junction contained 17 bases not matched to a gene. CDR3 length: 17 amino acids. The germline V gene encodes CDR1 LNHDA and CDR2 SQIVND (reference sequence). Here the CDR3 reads CASIPRPTGARDQPQHF. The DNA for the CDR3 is TGTGCCAGTATTCCGCGCCCCACAGGGGCGCGGGATCAGCCCCAGCATTTT.

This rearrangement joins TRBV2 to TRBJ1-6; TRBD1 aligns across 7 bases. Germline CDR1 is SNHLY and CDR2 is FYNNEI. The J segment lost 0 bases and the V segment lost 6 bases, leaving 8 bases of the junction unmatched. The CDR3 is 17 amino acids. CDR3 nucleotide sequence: TGTGCCAGCAGGAGGTTGGACAGGAGCTCCTATAATTCACCCCTCCACTTT. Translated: CASRRLDRSSYNSPLHF.

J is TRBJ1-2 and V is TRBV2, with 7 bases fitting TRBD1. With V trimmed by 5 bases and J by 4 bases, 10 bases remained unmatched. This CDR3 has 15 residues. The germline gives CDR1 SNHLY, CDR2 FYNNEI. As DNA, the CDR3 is TGTGCCAGCAGTCTTAGTCCGGGACAGCCCTATGGCTACACCTTC. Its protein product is CASSLSPGQPYGYTF.

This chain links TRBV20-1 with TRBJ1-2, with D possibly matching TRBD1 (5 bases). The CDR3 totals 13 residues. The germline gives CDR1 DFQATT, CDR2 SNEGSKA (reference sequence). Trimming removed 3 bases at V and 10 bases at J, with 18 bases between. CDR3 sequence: CSASPWGGSTYTF. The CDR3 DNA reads TGCAGTGCTAGTCCATGGGGGGGTAGTACCTACACCTTC.

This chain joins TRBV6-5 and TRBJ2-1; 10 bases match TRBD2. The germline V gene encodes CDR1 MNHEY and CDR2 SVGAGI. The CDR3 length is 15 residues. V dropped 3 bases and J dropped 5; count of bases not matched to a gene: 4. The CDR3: CASSYERGGHNEQFF. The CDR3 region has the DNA TGTGCCAGCAGTTATGAGCGGGGGGGCCACAATGAGCAGTTCTTC.

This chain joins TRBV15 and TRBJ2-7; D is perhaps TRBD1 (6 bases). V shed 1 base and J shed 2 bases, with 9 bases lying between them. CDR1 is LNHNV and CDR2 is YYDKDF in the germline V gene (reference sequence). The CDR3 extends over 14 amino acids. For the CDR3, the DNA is TGTGCCACCAGCAGAGGGGGGCGCACCTACGAGCAGTACTTC. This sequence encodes CATSRGGRTYEQYF.

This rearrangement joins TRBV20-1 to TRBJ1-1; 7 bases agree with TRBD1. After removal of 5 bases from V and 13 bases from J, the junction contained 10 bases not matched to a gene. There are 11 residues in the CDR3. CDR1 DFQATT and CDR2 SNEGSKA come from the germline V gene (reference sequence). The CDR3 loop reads CSALYLTGVFF. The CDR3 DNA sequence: TGCAGTGCTTTGTACCTCACAGGGGTTTTCTTT.

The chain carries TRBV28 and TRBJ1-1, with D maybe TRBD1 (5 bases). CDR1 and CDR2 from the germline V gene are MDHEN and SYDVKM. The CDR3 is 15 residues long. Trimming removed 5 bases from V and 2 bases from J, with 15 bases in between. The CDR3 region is CASSVPGRDNTEAFF. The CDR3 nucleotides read TGTGCCAGCAGTGTTCCCGGCAGGGATAACACTGAAGCTTTCTTT. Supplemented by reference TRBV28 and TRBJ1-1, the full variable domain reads DVKVTQSSRYLVKRTGEKVFLECVQDMDHENMFWYRQDPGLGLRLIYFSYDVKMKEKGDIPEGYSVSREKKERFSLILESASTNQTSMYLCASSVPGRDNTEAFFGQGTRLTVV.

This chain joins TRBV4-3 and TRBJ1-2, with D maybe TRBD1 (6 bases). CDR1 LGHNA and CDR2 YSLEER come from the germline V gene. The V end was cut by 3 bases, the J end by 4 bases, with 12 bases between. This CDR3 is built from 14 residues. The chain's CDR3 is CASSHLGQIYGYTF. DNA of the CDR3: TGCGCCAGCAGCCACCTCGGACAGATCTATGGCTACACCTTC.

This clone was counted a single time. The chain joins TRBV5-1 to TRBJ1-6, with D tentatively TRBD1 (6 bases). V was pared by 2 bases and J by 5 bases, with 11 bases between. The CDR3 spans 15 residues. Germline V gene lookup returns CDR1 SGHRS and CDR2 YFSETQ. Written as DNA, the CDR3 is TGCGCCAGCAGCTTACAGGGTCCCGATAATTCACCCCTCCACTTT. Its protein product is CASSLQGPDNSPLHF.

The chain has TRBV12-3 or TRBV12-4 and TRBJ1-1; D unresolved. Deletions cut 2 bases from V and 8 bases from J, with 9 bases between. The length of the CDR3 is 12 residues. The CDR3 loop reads CASSLSVLEAFF. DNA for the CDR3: TGTGCCAGCAGTTTATCGGTCCTAGAAGCTTTCTTT.

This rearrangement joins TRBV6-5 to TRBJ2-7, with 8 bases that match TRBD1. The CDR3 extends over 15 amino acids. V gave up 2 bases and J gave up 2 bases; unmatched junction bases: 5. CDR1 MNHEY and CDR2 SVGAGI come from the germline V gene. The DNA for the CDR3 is TGTGCCAGCAGTTACGGGACAGGAAAGACCTACGAGCAGTACTTC. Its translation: CASSYGTGKTYEQYF.

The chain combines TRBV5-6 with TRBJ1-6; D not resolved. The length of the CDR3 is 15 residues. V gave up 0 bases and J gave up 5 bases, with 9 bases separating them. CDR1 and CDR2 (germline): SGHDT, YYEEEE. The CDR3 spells CASSLAGRDNSPLHF. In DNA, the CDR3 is TGTGCCAGCAGCTTGGCGGGTAGAGATAATTCACCCCTCCACTTT.

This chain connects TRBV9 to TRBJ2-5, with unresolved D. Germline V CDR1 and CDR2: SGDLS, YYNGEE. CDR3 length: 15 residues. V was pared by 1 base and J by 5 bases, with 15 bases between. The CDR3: CASSVTSQSWETQYF. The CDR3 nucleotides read TGTGCCAGCAGCGTAACGTCACAGAGCTGGGAGACCCAGTACTTC.

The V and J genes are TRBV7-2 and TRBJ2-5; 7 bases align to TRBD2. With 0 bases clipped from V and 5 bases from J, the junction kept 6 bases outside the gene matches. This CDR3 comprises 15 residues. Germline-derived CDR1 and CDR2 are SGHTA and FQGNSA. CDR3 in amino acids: CASSLASTSAETQYF. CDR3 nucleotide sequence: TGTGCCAGCAGCTTAGCTTCAACTAGCGCCGAGACCCAGTACTTC.

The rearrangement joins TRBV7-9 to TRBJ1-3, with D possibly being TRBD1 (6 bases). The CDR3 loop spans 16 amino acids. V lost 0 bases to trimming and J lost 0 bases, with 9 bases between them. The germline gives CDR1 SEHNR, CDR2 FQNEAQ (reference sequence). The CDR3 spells CASSLAGGPSGNTIYF. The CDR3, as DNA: TGTGCCAGCAGCTTAGCAGGGGGTCCCTCTGGAAACACCATATATTTT.

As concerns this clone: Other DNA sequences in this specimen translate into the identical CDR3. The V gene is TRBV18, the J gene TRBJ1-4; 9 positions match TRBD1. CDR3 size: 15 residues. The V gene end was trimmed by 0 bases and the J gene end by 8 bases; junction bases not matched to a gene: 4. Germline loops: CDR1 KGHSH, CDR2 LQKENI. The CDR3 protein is CASSPPGQGGEKLFF. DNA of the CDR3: TGTGCCAGCTCACCACCGGGACAGGGTGGAGAAAAACTGTTTTTT.